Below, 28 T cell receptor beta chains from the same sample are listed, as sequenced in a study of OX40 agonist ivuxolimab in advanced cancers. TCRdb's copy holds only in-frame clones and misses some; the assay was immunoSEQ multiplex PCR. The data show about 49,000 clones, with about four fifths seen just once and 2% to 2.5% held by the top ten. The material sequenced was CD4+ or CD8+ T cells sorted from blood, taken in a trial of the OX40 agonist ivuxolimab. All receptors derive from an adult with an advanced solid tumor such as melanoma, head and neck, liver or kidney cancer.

CDR3 in amino acids: CASRNIFEQFF. CDR3 DNA sequence: TGTGCCAGTAGGAACATTTTCGAGCAGTTCTTC. The chain joins TRBV19 to TRBJ2-1; the D is unclear. V lost 6 bases, J lost 10 bases, and 10 bases lay in between. The CDR3 runs 11 residues. Germline V gives CDR1 LNHDA, CDR2 SQIVND (reference sequence).

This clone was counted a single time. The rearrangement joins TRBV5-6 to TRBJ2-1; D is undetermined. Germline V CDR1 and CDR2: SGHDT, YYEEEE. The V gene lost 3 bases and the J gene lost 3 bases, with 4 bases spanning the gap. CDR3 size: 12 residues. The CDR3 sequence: CASSWSYNEQFF. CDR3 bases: TGTGCCAGCAGCTGGAGCTACAATGAGCAGTTCTTC.

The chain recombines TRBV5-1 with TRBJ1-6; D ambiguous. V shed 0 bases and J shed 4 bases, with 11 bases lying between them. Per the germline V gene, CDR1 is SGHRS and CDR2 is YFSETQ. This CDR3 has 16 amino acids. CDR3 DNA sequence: TGCGCCAGCAGCTTGGAAGGACGGAGTTATAATTCACCCCTCCACTTT. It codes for CASSLEGRSYNSPLHF.

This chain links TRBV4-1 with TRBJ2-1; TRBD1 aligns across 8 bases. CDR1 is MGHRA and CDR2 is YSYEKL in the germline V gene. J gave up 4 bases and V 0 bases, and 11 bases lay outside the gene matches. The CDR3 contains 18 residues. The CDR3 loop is CASSQERVGQGAYNEQFF. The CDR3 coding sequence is TGCGCCAGCAGCCAAGAGCGGGTAGGGCAGGGGGCGTACAATGAGCAGTTCTTC.

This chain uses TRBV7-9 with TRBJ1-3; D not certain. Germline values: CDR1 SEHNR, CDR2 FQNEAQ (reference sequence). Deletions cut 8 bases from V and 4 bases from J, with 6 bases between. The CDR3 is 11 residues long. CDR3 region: CASGSGNTIYF. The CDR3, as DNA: TGTGCCAGCGGTTCGGGAAACACCATATATTTT.

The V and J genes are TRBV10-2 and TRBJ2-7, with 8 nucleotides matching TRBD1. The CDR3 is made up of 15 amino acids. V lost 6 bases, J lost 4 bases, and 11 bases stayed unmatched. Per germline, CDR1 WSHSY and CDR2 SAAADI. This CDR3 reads CASSAPGQGTYEQYF. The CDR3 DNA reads TGCGCCAGCAGCGCCCCCGGACAGGGTACTTACGAGCAGTACTTC.

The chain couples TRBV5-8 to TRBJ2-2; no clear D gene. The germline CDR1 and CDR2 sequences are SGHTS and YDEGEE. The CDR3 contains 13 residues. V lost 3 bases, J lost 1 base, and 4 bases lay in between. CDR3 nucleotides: TGTGCCAGCAGCTCCAGGAACACCGGGGAGCTGTTTTTT. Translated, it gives CASSSRNTGELFF. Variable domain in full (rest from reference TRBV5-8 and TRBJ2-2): EAGVTQSPTHLIKTRGQQATLRCSPISGHTSVYWYQQALGLGLQFLLWYDEGEERNRGNFPPRFSGRQFPNYSSELNVNALELEDSALYLCASSSRNTGELFFGEGSRLTVL.

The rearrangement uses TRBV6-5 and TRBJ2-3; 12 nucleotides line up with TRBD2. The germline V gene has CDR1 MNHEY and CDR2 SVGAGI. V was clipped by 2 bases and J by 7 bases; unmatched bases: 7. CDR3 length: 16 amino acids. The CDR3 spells CASSYEASGGAHTQYF. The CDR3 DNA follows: TGTGCCAGCAGTTACGAGGCTAGCGGGGGGGCCCATACGCAGTATTTT.

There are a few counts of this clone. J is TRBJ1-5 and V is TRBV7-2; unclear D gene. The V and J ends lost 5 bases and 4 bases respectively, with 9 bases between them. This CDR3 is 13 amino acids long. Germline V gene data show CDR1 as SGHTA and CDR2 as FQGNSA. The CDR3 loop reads CASSLLRNQPQHF. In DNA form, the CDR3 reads TGTGCCAGCAGCCTATTAAGGAATCAGCCCCAGCATTTT.

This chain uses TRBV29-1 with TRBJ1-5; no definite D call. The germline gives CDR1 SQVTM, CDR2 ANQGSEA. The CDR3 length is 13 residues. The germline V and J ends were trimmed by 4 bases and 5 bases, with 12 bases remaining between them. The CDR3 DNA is TGCAGCGTTGTAGAGAGAGTCGATCAGCCCCAGCATTTT. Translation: CSVVERVDQPQHF.

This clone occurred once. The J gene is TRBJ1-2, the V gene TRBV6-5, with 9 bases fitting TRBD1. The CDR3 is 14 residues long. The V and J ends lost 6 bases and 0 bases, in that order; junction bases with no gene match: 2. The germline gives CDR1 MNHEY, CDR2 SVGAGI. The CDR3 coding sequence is TGTGCCAGCAGAAGGGACAGGGCTAACTATGGCTACACCTTC. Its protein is CASRRDRANYGYTF.

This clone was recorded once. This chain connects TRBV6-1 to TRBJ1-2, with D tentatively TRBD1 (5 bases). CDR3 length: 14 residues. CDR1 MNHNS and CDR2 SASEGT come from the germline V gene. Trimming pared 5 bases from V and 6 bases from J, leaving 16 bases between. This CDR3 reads CASSPQGNADGYTF. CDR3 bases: TGTGCCAGCAGTCCGCAGGGTAATGCGGATGGCTACACCTTC.

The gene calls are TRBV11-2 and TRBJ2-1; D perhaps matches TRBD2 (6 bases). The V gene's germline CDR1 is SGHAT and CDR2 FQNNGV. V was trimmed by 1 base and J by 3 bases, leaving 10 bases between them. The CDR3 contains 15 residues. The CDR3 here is CASSLGLANYNEQFF. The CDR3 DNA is TGTGCCAGCAGCTTAGGGCTAGCGAACTACAATGAGCAGTTCTTC.

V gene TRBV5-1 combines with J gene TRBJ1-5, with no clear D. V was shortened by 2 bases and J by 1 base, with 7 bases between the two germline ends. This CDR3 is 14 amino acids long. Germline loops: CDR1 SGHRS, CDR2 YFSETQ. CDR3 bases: TGCGCCAGCAGCTTAGACTGGAGCAATCAGCCCCAGCATTTT. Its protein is CASSLDWSNQPQHF.

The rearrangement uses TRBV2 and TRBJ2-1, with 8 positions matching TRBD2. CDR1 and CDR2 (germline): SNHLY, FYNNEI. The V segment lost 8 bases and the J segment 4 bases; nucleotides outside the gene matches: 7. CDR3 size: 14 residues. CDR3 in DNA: TGTGCCAGCGGCGACGGACTAGCATACAATGAGCAGTTCTTC. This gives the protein CASGDGLAYNEQFF. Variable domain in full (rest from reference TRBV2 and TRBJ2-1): EPEVTQTPSHQVTQMGQEVILRCVPISNHLYFYWYRQILGQKVEFLVSFYNNEISEKSEIFDDQFSVERPDGSNFTLKIRSTKLEDSAMYFCASGDGLAYNEQFFGPGTRLTVL.

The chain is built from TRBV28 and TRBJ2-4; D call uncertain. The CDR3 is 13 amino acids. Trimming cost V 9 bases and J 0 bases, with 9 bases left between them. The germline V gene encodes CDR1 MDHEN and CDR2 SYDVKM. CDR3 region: CASKEIAKNIQYF. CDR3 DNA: TGTGCCAGTAAAGAGATAGCCAAAAACATTCAGTACTTC.

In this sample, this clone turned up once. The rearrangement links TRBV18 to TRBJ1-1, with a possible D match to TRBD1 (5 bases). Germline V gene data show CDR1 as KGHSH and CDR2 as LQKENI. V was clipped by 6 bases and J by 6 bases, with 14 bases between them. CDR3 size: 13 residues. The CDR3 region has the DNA TGTGCCAGCTCCAGGGCCCCTGGCCCTGAAGCTTTCTTT. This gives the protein CASSRAPGPEAFF.

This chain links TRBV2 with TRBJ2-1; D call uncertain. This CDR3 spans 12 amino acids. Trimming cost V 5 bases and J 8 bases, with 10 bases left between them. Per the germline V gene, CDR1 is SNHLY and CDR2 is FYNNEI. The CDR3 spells CASSYAQYEQFF. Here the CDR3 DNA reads TGTGCCAGCAGTTACGCACAATATGAGCAGTTCTTC.

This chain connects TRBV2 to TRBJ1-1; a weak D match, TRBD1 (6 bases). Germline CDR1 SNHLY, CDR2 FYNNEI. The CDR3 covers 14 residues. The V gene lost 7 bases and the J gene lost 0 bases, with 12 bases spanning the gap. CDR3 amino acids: CASIGQPMNTEAFF. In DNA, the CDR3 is TGTGCCAGCATCGGACAGCCGATGAACACTGAAGCTTTCTTT.

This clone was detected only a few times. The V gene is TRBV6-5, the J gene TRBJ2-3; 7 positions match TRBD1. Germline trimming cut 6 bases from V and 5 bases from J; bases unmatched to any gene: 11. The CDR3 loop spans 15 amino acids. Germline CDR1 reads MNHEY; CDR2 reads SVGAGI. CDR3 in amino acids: CASRPYRGRLDTQYF. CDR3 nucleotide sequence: TGTGCCAGCAGACCCTACAGGGGCCGCCTAGATACGCAGTATTTT.

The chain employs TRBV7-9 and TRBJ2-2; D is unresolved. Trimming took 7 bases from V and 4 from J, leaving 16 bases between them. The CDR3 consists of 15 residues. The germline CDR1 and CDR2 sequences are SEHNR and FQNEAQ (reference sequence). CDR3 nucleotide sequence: TGTGCCAGCATCGCCGGGTTGATTCCCACCGGGGAGCTGTTTTTT. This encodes CASIAGLIPTGELFF. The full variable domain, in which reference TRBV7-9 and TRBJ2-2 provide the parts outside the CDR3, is DTGVSQNPRHKITKRGQNVTFRCDPISEHNRLYWYRQTLGQGPEFLTYFQNEAQLEKSRLLSDRFSAERPKGSFSTLEIQRTEQGDSAMYLCASIAGLIPTGELFFGEGSRLTVL.

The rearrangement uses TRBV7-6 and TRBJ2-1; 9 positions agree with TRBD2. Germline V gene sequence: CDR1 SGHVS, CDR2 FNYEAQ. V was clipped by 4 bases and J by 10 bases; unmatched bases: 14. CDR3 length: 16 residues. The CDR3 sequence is CASSYQAAGGPHEQFF. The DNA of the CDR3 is TGTGCCAGCAGCTACCAGGCGGCGGGAGGGCCTCACGAGCAGTTCTTC.

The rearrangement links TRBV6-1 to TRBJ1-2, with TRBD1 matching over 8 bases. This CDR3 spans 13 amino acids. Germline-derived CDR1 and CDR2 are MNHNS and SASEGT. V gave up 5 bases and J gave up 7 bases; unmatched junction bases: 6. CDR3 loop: CASSRDRWVGYTF. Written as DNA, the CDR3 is TGTGCCAGCAGTCGGGACAGGTGGGTTGGCTACACCTTC.

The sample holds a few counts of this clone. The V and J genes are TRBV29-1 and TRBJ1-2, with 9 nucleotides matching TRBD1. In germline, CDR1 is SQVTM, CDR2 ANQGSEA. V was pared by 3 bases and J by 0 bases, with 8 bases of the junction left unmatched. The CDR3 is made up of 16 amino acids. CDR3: CSVDSGQGFTNYGYTF. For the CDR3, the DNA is TGCAGCGTTGATTCCGGACAGGGGTTTACTAACTATGGCTACACCTTC.

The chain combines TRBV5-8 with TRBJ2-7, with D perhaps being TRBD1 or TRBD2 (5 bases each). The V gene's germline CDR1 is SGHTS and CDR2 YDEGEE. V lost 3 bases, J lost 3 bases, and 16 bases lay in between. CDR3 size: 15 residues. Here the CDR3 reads CASSYNRDGVYEQYF. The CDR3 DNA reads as TGTGCCAGCAGCTACAACCGGGACGGAGTCTACGAGCAGTACTTC.

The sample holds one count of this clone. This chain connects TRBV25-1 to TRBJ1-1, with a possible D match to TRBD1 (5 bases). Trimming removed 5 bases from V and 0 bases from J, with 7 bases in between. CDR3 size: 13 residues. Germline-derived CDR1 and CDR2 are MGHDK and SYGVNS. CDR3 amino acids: CASSRTMNTEAFF. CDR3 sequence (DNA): TGTGCCAGCAGTCGGACAATGAACACTGAAGCTTTCTTT. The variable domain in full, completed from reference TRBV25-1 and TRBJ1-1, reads EADIYQTPRYLVIGTGKKITLECSQTMGHDKMYWYQQDPGMELHLIHYSYGVNSTEKGDLSSESTVSRIRTEHFPLTLESARPSHTSQYLCASSRTMNTEAFFGQGTRLTVV.

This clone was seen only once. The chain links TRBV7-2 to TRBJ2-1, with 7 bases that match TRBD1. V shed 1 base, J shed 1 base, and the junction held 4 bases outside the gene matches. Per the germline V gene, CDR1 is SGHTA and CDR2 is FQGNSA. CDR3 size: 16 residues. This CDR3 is CASSLEPGQSYNEQFF. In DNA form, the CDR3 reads TGTGCCAGCAGCTTAGAACCGGGACAGTCCTACAATGAGCAGTTCTTC.

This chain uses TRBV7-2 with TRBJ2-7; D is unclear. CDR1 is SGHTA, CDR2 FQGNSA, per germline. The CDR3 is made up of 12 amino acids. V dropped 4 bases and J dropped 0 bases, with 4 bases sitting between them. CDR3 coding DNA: TGTGCCAGCAGCTCAAGCTCCTACGAGCAGTACTTC. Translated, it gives CASSSSSYEQYF.